A selection of T cell receptor beta chains follows, all from one sample in a study of shared clonotypes between healthy human individuals. Repertoires were generated with immunoSEQ multiplex PCR, while TCRdb's copy carries only in-frame clones and drops some. This table holds millions of clones, approximately 93% found once. Sequencing used naive CD4+ T cells from PBMCs. The receptor source for this set is a young man in good health. Some clones in this sample may be carry-over from other donors' samples. The CDR3 runs from the conserved cysteine through the conserved F or W. The D gene is left open where the match is weak. Clone size is not always given. Where it is, it says once, few, many or a class for expanded clones.

- TRBJ1-5 TRBD1 TRBV28 TGTGCCAGCACCGCGCATAGACAGGGAGGGGAGCCCCAGCATTTT CASTAHRQGGEPQHF
- TRBJ2-7 - TRBV5-1 TGCGCCAGCAGCTTGGCCGGCCTCTCCTACGAGCAGTACTTC CASSLAGLSYEQYF
- TRBJ2-7 - TRBV15 TGTGCCACCAGCTCGCTAATAGGCCAGGGCCCCTACGAGCAGTACTTC CATSSLIGQGPYEQYF
- TRBJ2-5 TRBD1 TRBV5-1 TGCGCCAGCAGCACAGGGGTCGATGGGACCCAGTACTTC CASSTGVDGTQYF
- TRBJ1-2 TRBD1 TRBV5-6 TGTGCCAGCAGCTCTCCAGGGGGCGGCTATGGCTACACCTTC CASSSPGGGYGYTF
- TRBJ2-2 - TRBV7-9 TGTGCCAGCACCGCGGAGGGGACGGCTGCTGGGGAGCTGTTTTTT CASTAEGTAAGELFF
- TRBJ2-1 - TRBV5-1 TGCGCCAGCAGCTTGCAAGGACTTTACAATGAGCAGTTCTTC CASSLQGLYNEQFF
- TRBJ2-6 TRBD1 TRBV18 TGTGCCAGCTCACCGGGGCAGGGGGCATCCGGTGGGGCCAACGTCCTGACTTTC CASSPGQGASGGANVLTF
- TRBJ2-3 - TRBV7-9 TGTGCCAGCAGCCGTTCCCCGTTCGGTCAAACAACAGATACGCAGTATTTT CASSRSPFGQTTDTQYF
- TRBJ1-2 - TRBV29-1 TGCAGCCTTGACGGACAGCTTAGCTATGGCTACACCTTC CSLDGQLSYGYTF
- TRBJ2-1 - TRBV29-1 TGCAGCGGGGAGAGCGGCCGTAGCTCCTACAATGAGCAGTTCTTC CSGESGRSSYNEQFF
- TRBJ2-2 - TRBV6-5 TGTGCCAGCAGTTACTCGATATACACCGGGGAGCTGTTTTTT CASSYSIYTGELFF
- TRBJ1-1 - TRBV6-6 TGTGCCAGCAGTTATCCGGAGGGATCGAACACTGAAGCTTTCTTT CASSYPEGSNTEAFF
- TRBJ1-2 - TRBV7-9 TGTGCCAGCAGCCCTCCGGGTACGGGTGGCTACACCTTC CASSPPGTGGYTF
- TRBJ2-1 - TRBV5-4 TGTGCCAGCACCGATGGTCGGGGTTCCTACAATGAGCAGTTCTTC CASTDGRGSYNEQFF
once TRBJ1-4 - TRBV5-1 TGCGCCAGCAGCGTCTTAGAGGGGGAAAAACTGTTTTTT CASSVLEGEKLFF
- TRBJ1-2 - TRBV16 TGTGCCAGCAGCCCCCGGCAGGCCCTTTATGGCTACACCTTC CASSPRQALYGYTF
- TRBJ2-7 TRBD2 TRBV9 TGTGCCAGCAGCCCTAGCGGGAGATGGCCCTCCTACGAGCAGTACTTC CASSPSGRWPSYEQYF
once TRBJ2-3 TRBD2 TRBV28 TGTGCCAGCAGGGCGGGAGGGATAAGCACGCAGTATTTT CASRAGGISTQYF
- TRBJ1-2 - TRBV15 TGTGCCACCAGCAGAGATCAGGACCTCCGCGGCTATGGCTACACCTTC CATSRDQDLRGYGYTF
- TRBJ2-7 TRBD2 TRBV30 TGTGCCTGGGGTCCCCCGGGACTAGCGAAGGGCGAGCAGTACTTC CAWGPPGLAKGEQYF
- TRBJ2-4 - TRBV5-1 TGCGCCAGCAGCTTGTACGCGGGAGCCAAAAACATTCAGTACTTC CASSLYAGAKNIQYF
- TRBJ1-4 TRBD1 TRBV6-1 TGTGCCAGCAACCCGGGACAGCCTAATGAAAAACTGTTTTTT CASNPGQPNEKLFF
- TRBJ1-1 TRBD1 TRBV6-5 TGTGCCAGCAGTTACCGTCTCCAGGGGGCCACTGAAGCTTTCTTT CASSYRLQGATEAFF
- TRBJ1-2 - TRBV5-8 TGTGCCAGCACCCCACGTTATTATGGCTACACCTTC CASTPRYYGYTF
once TRBJ2-2 - TRBV11-1 TGTGCCAGCAGCACGCAAAAGGGGATTGGGGAGCTGTTTTTT CASSTQKGIGELFF
- TRBJ1-1 TRBD1 TRBV5-4 TGTGCCAGCAGCAAGACAGGGGGACAAGAGACTGAAGCTTTCTTT CASSKTGGQETEAFF
- TRBJ2-2 - TRBV2 TGTGCCAGCAGTAAGGGGGTGGGACGGTCGAACACCGGGGAGCTGTTTTTT CASSKGVGRSNTGELFF
- TRBJ2-7 - TRBV7-2 TGTGCCAGCAGCCGACGGGGTAGCGGCCAATACGAGCAGTACTTC CASSRRGSGQYEQYF
once TRBJ1-2 - TRBV6-1 TGTGCCAGCAGTGAAGATCCCGGCCTAAGGACCTATGGCTACACCTTC CASSEDPGLRTYGYTF
- TRBJ1-2 - TRBV7-9 TGTGCCAGCAGCTTGGAGGAGTATGGCTACACCTTC CASSLEEYGYTF
- TRBJ1-1 - TRBV11-2 TGTGCCAGCAGCCCCCTGGCAGGGGCGGTCGAAGCTTTCTTT CASSPLAGAVEAFF
- TRBJ2-3 - TRBV5-1 TGCGCCAGCAGCTTGGGGACACAGCATTACACAGATACGCAGTATTTT CASSLGTQHYTDTQYF
- TRBJ2-7 - TRBV28 TGTGCCAGCAGTTTATATCAGGCGGTCGAGCAGTACTTC CASSLYQAVEQYF
- TRBJ2-1 TRBD2 TRBV4-1 TGCGCCAGCAGCCCGAGTCCGGGACTAGCGAATCTCCATGAGCAGTTCTTC CASSPSPGLANLHEQFF
- TRBJ1-2 - TRBV19 TGTGCCAGTGAAACAATCGGCGGCAGGGGAGGCTATGGCTACACCTTC CASETIGGRGGYGYTF
- TRBJ1-1 - TRBV7-9 TGTGCCAGCAGCTTTAGAATGACGGCTGAAGCTTTCTTT CASSFRMTAEAFF
- TRBJ2-5 - TRBV18 TGTGCCAGCTCACCAAGGCAGGGCGTAGAGACCCAGTACTTC CASSPRQGVETQYF
- TRBJ2-7 TRBD2 TRBV9 TGTGCCAGCAGCCTAGACGGGAGGGCCCTCGAGCAGTACTTC CASSLDGRALEQYF
- TRBJ2-7 TRBD2 TRBV7-3 TGTGCCAGCAGCCTAACCGGGACTAGCAACGAGCAGTACTTC CASSLTGTSNEQYF
- TRBJ2-7 - TRBV27 TGTGCCAGCAGCCTACAAAATCCGGGCGGGCCTTACGAGCAGTACTTC CASSLQNPGGPYEQYF
- TRBJ2-2 - TRBV28 TGTGCCAGCAGACAGTTTACCACCGGGGAGCTGTTTTTT CASRQFTTGELFF
- TRBJ2-7 TRBD1 TRBV5-4 TGTGCCAGCAGCCGAGCGAGCACAGGGGGCCGGAGCGAGCAGTACTTC CASSRASTGGRSEQYF
- TRBJ2-6 - TRBV18 TGTGCCAGCTCATTGCGTAGGGGGTTTGACGTCCTGACTTTC CASSLRRGFDVLTF
- TRBJ1-4 - TRBV21-1 TGTGCCAGCAGCAAAAGGAGGTTCGAAAAACTGTTTTTT CASSKRRFEKLFF
- TRBJ1-2 - TRBV11-2 TGTGCCAGCAGCTTACGACGGACCAGCTATGGCTACACCTTC CASSLRRTSYGYTF
once TRBJ2-1 - TRBV15 TGTGCCACCAGCAGAGTATCTTCGGACCCCGGGCCCTACAATGAGCAGTTCTTC CATSRVSSDPGPYNEQFF
- TRBJ2-7 - TRBV29-1 TGCAGCGTTTTACCCCCGGACAGATCGGAGTACTTC CSVLPPDRSEYF
- TRBJ2-1 TRBD2 TRBV27 TGTGCCAGCAGTGGGTTAAGCGGGAGCTCCTACAATGAGCAGTTCTTC CASSGLSGSSYNEQFF
- TRBJ2-1 - TRBV7-3 TGTGCCAGCAGCTCGGACTGGGATCCCGGTGAGCAGTTCTTC CASSSDWDPGEQFF
- TRBJ1-1 - TRBV2 TGTGCCAGCAGTGAGGGGGCCCGGAACACTGAAGCTTTCTTT CASSEGARNTEAFF
- TRBJ2-7 - TRBV6-1 TGTGCCAGCAGTGGACAGGTCTACTCCTACGAGCAGTACTTC CASSGQVYSYEQYF
- TRBJ2-3 - TRBV7-3 TGTGCCAGCAGCAAATCGGACGGGCATGATACGCAGTATTTT CASSKSDGHDTQYF
- TRBJ2-7 - TRBV4-1 TGCGCCAGCAGCCAAGATCATGTGGCCCGAGGCGAGCAGTACTTC CASSQDHVARGEQYF
- TRBJ2-7 TRBD1 TRBV28 TGTGCCAGCAGTTTCTCGACTATGGGACAGGGGCGCTACGAGCAGTACTTC CASSFSTMGQGRYEQYF
- TRBJ1-4 - TRBV5-5 TGTGCCAGCAGCTCATATGGGGAGGAAAAACTGTTTTTT CASSSYGEEKLFF
- TRBJ1-4 - TRBV5-8 TGTGCCAGCAGCTTGGGCAAGACTACTAATGAAAAACTGTTTTTT CASSLGKTTNEKLFF
few TRBJ1-5 - TRBV5-1 TGCGCCAGCAGCTTGGACAGAGATCAGCCCCAGCATTTT CASSLDRDQPQHF
- TRBJ2-7 - TRBV25-1 TGTGCCAGCGGGTCGCCTTGGGCCTACGAGCAGTACTTC CASGSPWAYEQYF